This is a list of T cell receptor beta chains from one sample in a study of blood T cells in healthy people across ages. TCRdb reanalysed the 5' RACE reads using MiXCR and keeps one entry per CDR3 protein. The sample consists of roughly 900,000 distinct CDR3 sequences, about 48% of them appearing once. The sequencing sample was made of blood. These receptors were obtained from a man aged 30 to 45 in good health. Both conserved end residues are part of each CDR3. A D gene is named only where the DNA matches it firmly. Size is stated for part of the rows, as once, few or many counts, or as a class when the clone is expanded.

abundance	v_gene	d_gene	j_gene	CDR3aa	CDR3nt
few	TRBV29-1	.	TRBJ1-1	CSVVGARGLNTEAFF	TGCAGCGTTGTGGGTGCGCGCGGGTTGAACACTGAAGCTTTCTTT
few	TRBV12-3/TRBV12-4	.	TRBJ1-2	CASSLDGRGGYTF	TGTGCCAGCAGTTTAGACGGCCGAGGAGGCTACACCTTC
.	TRBV6-5	TRBD1	TRBJ2-1	CASSSAGQANEQFF	TGTGCCAGCAGTTCGGCCGGACAGGCCAATGAGCAGTTCTTC
.	TRBV7-9	.	TRBJ1-6	CASSLAGLGSPLHF	TGTGCCAGCAGCCTGGCAGGGTTAGGTTCACCCCTCCACTTT
few	TRBV30	.	TRBJ2-7	CAWSKDWSYEQYF	TGTGCCTGGAGTAAGGACTGGTCCTACGAGCAGTACTTC
.	TRBV12-3/TRBV12-4	TRBD1	TRBJ2-5	CASTENPGQGGETQYF	TGTGCCAGCACCGAAAACCCGGGACAGGGTGGGGAGACCCAGTACTTC
.	TRBV12-3/TRBV12-4	TRBD1	TRBJ2-7	CASSKGQAYEQYF	TGTGCCAGCAGTAAGGGACAGGCCTACGAGCAGTACTTC
.	TRBV18	TRBD1	TRBJ2-5	CASSPQQGDQETQYF	TGTGCCAGCTCACCCCAACAGGGGGACCAAGAGACCCAGTACTTC
.	TRBV20-1	TRBD1	TRBJ1-6	CSAYTGEGSSPLHF	TGCAGTGCTTACACAGGGGAGGGTAGTTCACCCCTCCACTTT
.	TRBV5-1	.	TRBJ2-5	CASSFEGSYQETQYF	TGCGCCAGCAGCTTCGAGGGTTCCTACCAAGAGACCCAGTACTTC
.	TRBV4-1	TRBD1	TRBJ1-5	CASSQAGQGNQPQHF	TGCGCCAGCAGCCAAGCGGGACAGGGCAATCAGCCCCAGCATTTT
.	TRBV28	TRBD2	TRBJ2-5	CASSVIAGGPWETQYF	TGTGCCAGCAGTGTGATAGCGGGGGGGCCGTGGGAGACCCAGTACTTC
.	TRBV7-6	TRBD1	TRBJ1-2	CASSLEGQANYGYTF	TGTGCCAGCAGCTTAGAGGGACAGGCTAACTATGGCTACACCTTC
many	TRBV7-2	.	TRBJ2-1	CASSLDVGQQFF	TGTGCCAGCAGCTTAGACGTGGGACAGCAGTTCTTC
.	TRBV5-1	.	TRBJ2-1	CASSLGVASARNEQFF	TGCGCCAGCAGCTTGGGAGTGGCCAGTGCCCGCAATGAGCAGTTCTTC
.	TRBV7-2	.	TRBJ1-6	CASSLNRMDNSPLHF	TGTGCCAGCAGCTTAAACAGGATGGACAATTCACCCCTCCACTTT
.	TRBV7-2	TRBD1	TRBJ2-7	CANSLDRGVSYEQYF	TGTGCCAACTCGCTTGACAGGGGGGTATCCTACGAGCAGTACTTC
once	TRBV20-1	.	TRBJ1-2	CNARDWGSGGGYTF	TGCAATGCTAGAGATTGGGGCAGCGGCGGTGGCTACACCTTC
.	TRBV15	TRBD1	TRBJ2-5	CATSGKDRGYETQYF	TGTGCCACCAGCGGGAAGGACAGGGGTTACGAGACCCAGTACTTC
few	TRBV20-1	.	TRBJ1-2	CSARDFRDSYGYTF	TGCAGTGCTAGAGATTTTAGGGATAGCTATGGCTACACCTTC
few	TRBV28	TRBD1	TRBJ2-6	CASSSWDSVISGANVLTF	TGTGCCAGCAGTTCCTGGGACAGTGTAATATCTGGGGCCAACGTCCTGACTTTC
.	TRBV12-3/TRBV12-4	.	TRBJ1-4	CASSQVGGRAEKLFF	TGTGCCAGCAGCCAGGTCGGGGGGCGTGCTGAAAAACTGTTTTTT
few	TRBV7-9	TRBD1	TRBJ1-2	CASSSDRGLYNYGYTF	TGTGCCAGCAGCTCGGACAGGGGGCTGTATAACTATGGCTACACCTTC
few	TRBV6-1	.	TRBJ2-5	CASMTGAMGETQYF	TGTGCCAGCATGACGGGCGCGATGGGAGAGACCCAGTACTTC
many	TRBV28	.	TRBJ2-3	CASSFRVQYF	TGTGCCAGCAGTTTTAGGGTGCAGTATTTT
.	TRBV24-1	.	TRBJ2-1	CATSDTPYSYNEQFF	TGTGCCACCAGTGATACCCCCTACTCCTACAATGAGCAGTTCTTC
few	TRBV20-1	.	TRBJ2-3	CSASAISTDTQYF	TGCAGTGCTAGCGCCATTAGCACAGATACGCAGTATTTT
once	TRBV12-3/TRBV12-4	TRBD1	TRBJ2-3	CASSRDRAYTDTQYF	TGTGCCAGCAGCAGGGACAGGGCATACACAGATACGCAGTATTTT
.	TRBV9	.	TRBJ1-6	CASSAAEGNSPLHF	TGTGCCAGCAGCGCTGCGGAAGGGAATTCACCCCTCCACTTT
.	TRBV4-1	.	TRBJ2-3	CASSQGWTGTDTQYF	TGCGCCAGCAGCCAAGGGTGGACAGGCACAGATACGCAGTATTTT
.	TRBV6-5	.	TRBJ2-7	CASSYSGIIYEQYF	TGTGCCAGCAGTTATTCGGGGATTATCTACGAGCAGTACTTC
many	TRBV5-1	TRBD1	TRBJ2-3	CASSWDRVGLADTQYF	TGCGCCAGCAGCTGGGACAGGGTAGGGTTGGCCGATACGCAGTATTTT
.	TRBV10-3	.	TRBJ1-5	CAISDKGTVNQPQHF	TGTGCCATCAGTGACAAGGGTACCGTCAATCAGCCCCAGCATTTT
.	TRBV9	.	TRBJ2-7	CASSVNPGGADEQYF	TGTGCCAGCAGCGTAAATCCTGGGGGAGCGGACGAGCAGTACTTC
few	TRBV14	.	TRBJ2-7	CASSQLDGEQYF	TGTGCCAGCAGCCAATTGGATGGCGAGCAGTACTTC
.	TRBV18	.	TRBJ2-7	CASSRDVVTEQYF	TGTGCCAGCTCACGAGATGTGGTCACCGAGCAGTACTTC
.	TRBV5-1	.	TRBJ2-5	CASSTRTIQETQYF	TGCGCCAGCAGCACGCGGACTATCCAAGAGACCCAGTACTTC
.	TRBV2	.	TRBJ1-2	CASSEALHGYTF	TGTGCCAGCAGTGAAGCGTTACATGGCTACACCTTC
many	TRBV9	TRBD1	TRBJ2-1	CASSEGQSSYNEQFF	TGTGCCAGCAGTGAGGGACAGAGCTCCTACAATGAGCAGTTCTTC
.	TRBV9	TRBD1	TRBJ1-1	CASSVEDRGNTEAFF	TGTGCCAGCAGCGTAGAGGACAGGGGGAACACTGAAGCTTTCTTT
once	TRBV20-1	.	TRBJ1-1	CSARIGGLNTEAFF	TGCAGTGCTAGAATTGGGGGTCTGAACACTGAAGCTTTCTTT
.	TRBV3-1	.	TRBJ2-5	CASSQESGQTQYF	TGTGCCAGCAGCCAAGAGAGTGGACAGACCCAGTACTTC
few	TRBV28	.	TRBJ1-1	CASSSYPREMNTEAFF	TGTGCCAGCAGTTCGTACCCCCGGGAAATGAACACTGAAGCTTTCTTT
.	TRBV12-3/TRBV12-4	.	TRBJ2-5	CASSLVSEEETQYF	TGTGCCAGCAGTTTAGTTAGCGAAGAAGAGACCCAGTACTTC
.	TRBV2	.	TRBJ1-6	CASILLTGINSPLHF	TGTGCCAGCATCCTCCTCACAGGGATTAATTCACCCCTCCACTTT
many	TRBV12-3/TRBV12-4	TRBD1	TRBJ2-1	CASQGESSYNEQFF	TGTGCCAGCCAGGGGGAAAGCTCCTACAATGAGCAGTTCTTC
.	TRBV20-1	.	TRBJ1-1	CSAKRGNTEAFF	TGCAGTGCTAAACGCGGGAACACTGAAGCTTTCTTT
.	TRBV20-1	.	TRBJ2-2	CSARDPGRDAGELFF	TGCAGTGCTAGAGATCCGGGCAGGGACGCCGGGGAGCTGTTTTTT
.	TRBV4-2	.	TRBJ2-1	CASRSGALNEQFF	TGTGCCAGCAGGTCAGGGGCCCTAAATGAGCAGTTCTTC
.	TRBV6-2/TRBV6-3	.	TRBJ2-6	CASSSYIVGLWTNVLTF	TGTGCCAGCAGTTCCTATATCGTCGGGCTTTGGACCAACGTCCTGACTTTC
few	TRBV7-9	.	TRBJ2-3	CASSFEAGTDTQYF	TGTGCCAGCAGCTTCGAAGCGGGTACAGATACGCAGTATTTT
.	TRBV20-1	.	TRBJ2-1	CSARDGSYNEQFF	TGCAGCGCGCGGGACGGCTCCTACAATGAGCAGTTCTTC
once	TRBV3-1	TRBD1	TRBJ2-2	CPSSQRTGGTGELFF	TGTCCCAGCAGCCAAAGAACAGGGGGGACCGGGGAGCTGTTTTTT
.	TRBV25-1	.	TRBJ2-5	CASSESGVAETQYF	TGTGCCAGCAGTGAGTCAGGGGTGGCAGAGACCCAGTACTTC
.	TRBV29-1	.	TRBJ2-7	CSVEINAYEQYF	TGCAGCGTTGAGATCAATGCCTACGAGCAGTACTTC
few	TRBV27	TRBD2	TRBJ2-3	CASSLAGGLPDTQYF	TGTGCCAGCAGTTTAGCGGGGGGGCTCCCAGATACGCAGTATTTT
.	TRBV27	.	TRBJ1-2	CASSWGDGSGDGYTF	TGTGCCAGCAGTTGGGGAGACGGATCTGGGGATGGCTACACCTTC
few	TRBV28	TRBD1	TRBJ1-4	CASSRSSGTGGKEKLFF	TGTGCCAGCAGTCGCTCGTCCGGGACAGGGGGTAAAGAAAAACTGTTTTTT
.	TRBV6-1	.	TRBJ1-2	CASGGQINYGYTF	TGTGCCAGCGGTGGACAGATTAACTATGGCTACACCTTC